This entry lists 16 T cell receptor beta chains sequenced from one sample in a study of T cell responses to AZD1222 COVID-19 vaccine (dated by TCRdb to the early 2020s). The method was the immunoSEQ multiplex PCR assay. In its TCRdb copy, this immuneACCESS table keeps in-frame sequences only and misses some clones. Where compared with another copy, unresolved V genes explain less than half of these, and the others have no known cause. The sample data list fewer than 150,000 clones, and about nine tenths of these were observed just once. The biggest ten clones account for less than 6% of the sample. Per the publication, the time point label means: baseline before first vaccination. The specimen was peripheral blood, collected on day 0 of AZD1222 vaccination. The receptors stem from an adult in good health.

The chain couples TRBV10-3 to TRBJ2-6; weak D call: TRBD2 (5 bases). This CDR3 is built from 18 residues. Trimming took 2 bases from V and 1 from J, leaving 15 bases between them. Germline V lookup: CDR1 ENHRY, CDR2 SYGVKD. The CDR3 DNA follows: TGTGCCATCAGTGAGGCGGGTCGATTGACTTCTGGGGCCAACGTCCTGACTTTC. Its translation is CAISEAGRLTSGANVLTF.

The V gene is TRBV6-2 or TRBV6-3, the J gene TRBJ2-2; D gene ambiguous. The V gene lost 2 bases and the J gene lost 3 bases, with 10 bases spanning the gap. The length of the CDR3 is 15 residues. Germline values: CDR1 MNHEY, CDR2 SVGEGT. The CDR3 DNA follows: TGTGCCAGCAGTTACACCGCCGCAGACACCGGGGAGCTGTTTTTT. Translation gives CASSYTAADTGELFF.

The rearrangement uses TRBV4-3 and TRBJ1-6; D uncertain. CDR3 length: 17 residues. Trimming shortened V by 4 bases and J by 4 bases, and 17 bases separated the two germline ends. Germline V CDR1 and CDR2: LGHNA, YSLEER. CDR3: CASSPQVSSGYNSPLHF. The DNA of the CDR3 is TGCGCCAGCAGCCCCCAAGTCAGTTCGGGGTATAATTCACCCCTCCACTTT.

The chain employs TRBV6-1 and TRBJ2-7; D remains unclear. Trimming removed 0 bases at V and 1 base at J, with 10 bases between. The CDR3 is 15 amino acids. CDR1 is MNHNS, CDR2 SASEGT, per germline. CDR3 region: CASSEAKGNSYEQYF. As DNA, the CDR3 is TGTGCCAGCAGTGAAGCTAAGGGTAATTCCTACGAGCAGTACTTC.

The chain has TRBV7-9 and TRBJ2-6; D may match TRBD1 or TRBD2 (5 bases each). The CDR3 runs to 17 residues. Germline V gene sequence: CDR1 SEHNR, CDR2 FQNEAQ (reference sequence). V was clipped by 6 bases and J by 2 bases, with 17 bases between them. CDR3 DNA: TGTGCCAGCAGTCGAAATTCGGGGACGGCTGGGGCCAACGTCCTGACTTTC. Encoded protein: CASSRNSGTAGANVLTF.

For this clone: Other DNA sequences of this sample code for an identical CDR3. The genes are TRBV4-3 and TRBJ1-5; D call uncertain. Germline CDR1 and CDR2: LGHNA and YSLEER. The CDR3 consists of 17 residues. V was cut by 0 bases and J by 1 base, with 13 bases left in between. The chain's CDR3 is CASSQDLAGSSNQPQHF. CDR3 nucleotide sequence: TGCGCCAGCAGCCAAGACTTGGCGGGGTCGAGCAATCAGCCCCAGCATTTT.

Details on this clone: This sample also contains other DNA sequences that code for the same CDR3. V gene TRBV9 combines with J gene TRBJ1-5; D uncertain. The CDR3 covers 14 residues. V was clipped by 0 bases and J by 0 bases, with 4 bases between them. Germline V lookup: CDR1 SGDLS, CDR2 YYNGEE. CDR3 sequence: CASSVGGSNQPQHF. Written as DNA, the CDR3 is TGTGCCAGCAGCGTAGGGGGTAGCAATCAGCCCCAGCATTTT.

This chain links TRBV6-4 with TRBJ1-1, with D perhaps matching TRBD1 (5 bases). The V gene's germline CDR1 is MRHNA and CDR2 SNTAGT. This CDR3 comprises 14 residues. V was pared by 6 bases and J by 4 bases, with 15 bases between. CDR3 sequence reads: CASRSIHGGTEAFF. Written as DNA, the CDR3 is TGTGCCAGCAGATCCATACATGGGGGCACTGAAGCTTTCTTT.

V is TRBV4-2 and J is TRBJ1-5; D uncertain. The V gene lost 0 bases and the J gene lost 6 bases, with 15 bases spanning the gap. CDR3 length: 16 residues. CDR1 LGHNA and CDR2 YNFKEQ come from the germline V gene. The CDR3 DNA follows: TGTGCCAGCAGCCAAGATTACGTTCCGTGGGGTCAGCCCCAGCATTTT. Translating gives CASSQDYVPWGQPQHF.

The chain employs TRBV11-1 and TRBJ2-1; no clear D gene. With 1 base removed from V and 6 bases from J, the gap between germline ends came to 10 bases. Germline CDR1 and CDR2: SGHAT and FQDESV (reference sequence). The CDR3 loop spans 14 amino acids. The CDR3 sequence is CASSLGLDGNEQFF. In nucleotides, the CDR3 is TGTGCCAGCAGCTTAGGGCTAGATGGCAATGAGCAGTTCTTC.

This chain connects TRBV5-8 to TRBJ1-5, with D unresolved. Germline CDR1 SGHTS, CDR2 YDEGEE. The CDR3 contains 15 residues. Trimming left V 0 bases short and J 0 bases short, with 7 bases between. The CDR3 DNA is TGTGCCAGCAGCTTGGGACGAGTTAGCAATCAGCCCCAGCATTTT. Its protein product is CASSLGRVSNQPQHF.

CDR3 region: CASRPGNQPQHF. The CDR3 coding sequence is TGTGCCAGCCGGCCGGGCAATCAGCCCCAGCATTTT. This chain uses TRBV6-5 with TRBJ1-5; D is undetermined. Trimming removed 8 bases at V and 2 bases at J, with 7 bases between. The CDR3 is 12 residues long. Germline CDR1 and CDR2: MNHEY and SVGAGI.

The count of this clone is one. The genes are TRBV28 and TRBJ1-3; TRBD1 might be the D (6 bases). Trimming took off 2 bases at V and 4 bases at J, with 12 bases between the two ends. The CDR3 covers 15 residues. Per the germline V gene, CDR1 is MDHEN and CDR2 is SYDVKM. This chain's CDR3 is CASSLSARGGNTIYF. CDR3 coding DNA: TGTGCCAGCAGTTTAAGCGCCAGGGGCGGAAACACCATATATTTT.

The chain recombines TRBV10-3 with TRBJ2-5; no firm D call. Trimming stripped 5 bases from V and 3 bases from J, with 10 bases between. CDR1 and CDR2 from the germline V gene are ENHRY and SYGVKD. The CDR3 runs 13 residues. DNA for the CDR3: TGTGCCATCAGTACGGGTACCGAAGAGACCCAGTACTTC. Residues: CAISTGTEETQYF.

The CDR3 DNA follows: TGTGCCAGTAGTATGAGAGGGACGGGGAGTTTCTACGAGCAGTACTTC. Translation gives CASSMRGTGSFYEQYF. This chain uses TRBV19 with TRBJ2-7; the D call may be TRBD1 or TRBD2 (5 bases each). Germline lookup yields CDR1 LNHDA and CDR2 SQIVND (reference sequence). CDR3 length equals 16 residues. The germline V and J ends were trimmed by 3 bases and 3 bases, with 18 bases remaining between them. Full variable domain (missing parts from reference TRBV19 and TRBJ2-7): DGGITQSPKYLFRKEGQNVTLSCEQNLNHDAMYWYRQDPGQGLRLIYYSQIVNDFQKGDIAEGYSVSREKKESFPLTVTSAQKNPTAFYLCASSMRGTGSFYEQYFGPGTRLTVT.

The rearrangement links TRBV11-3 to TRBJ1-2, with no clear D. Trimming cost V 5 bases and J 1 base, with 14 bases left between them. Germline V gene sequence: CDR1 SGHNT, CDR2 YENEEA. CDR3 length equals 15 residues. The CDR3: CASSASRGCNYGYTF. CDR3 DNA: TGTGCCAGCAGCGCCAGTCGGGGTTGTAACTATGGCTACACCTTC.